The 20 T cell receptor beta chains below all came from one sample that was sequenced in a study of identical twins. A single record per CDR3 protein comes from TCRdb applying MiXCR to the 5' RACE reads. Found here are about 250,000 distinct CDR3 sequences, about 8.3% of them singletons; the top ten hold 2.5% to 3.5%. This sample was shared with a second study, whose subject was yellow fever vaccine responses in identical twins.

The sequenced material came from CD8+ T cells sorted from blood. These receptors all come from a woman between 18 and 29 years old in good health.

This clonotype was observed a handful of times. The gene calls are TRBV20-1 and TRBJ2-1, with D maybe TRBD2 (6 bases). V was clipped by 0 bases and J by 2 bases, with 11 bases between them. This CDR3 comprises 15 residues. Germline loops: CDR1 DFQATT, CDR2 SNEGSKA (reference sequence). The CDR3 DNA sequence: TGCAGTGCTAGAGATCGGAGGGAGCCCTACAATGAGCAGTTCTTC. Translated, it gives CSARDRREPYNEQFF.

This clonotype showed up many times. For the CDR3, the DNA is TGTGCCAGCAGCTCGTGGGCGGGAGAGGTAGATACGCAGTATTTT. This gives the protein CASSSWAGEVDTQYF. This chain links TRBV11-2 with TRBJ2-3, with TRBD2 identical over 7 bases. The CDR3 sequence is 15 residues long. Trimming removed 4 bases from V and 5 bases from J; junction bases left unmatched: 9. CDR1 is SGHAT, CDR2 FQNNGV, per germline. The complete variable domain, with remaining parts taken from reference TRBV11-2 and TRBJ2-3, reads EAGVAQSPRYKIIEKRQSVAFWCNPISGHATLYWYQQILGQGPKLLIQFQNNGVVDDSQLPKDRFSAERLKGVDSTLKIQPAKLEDSAVYLCASSSWAGEVDTQYFGPGTRLTVL.

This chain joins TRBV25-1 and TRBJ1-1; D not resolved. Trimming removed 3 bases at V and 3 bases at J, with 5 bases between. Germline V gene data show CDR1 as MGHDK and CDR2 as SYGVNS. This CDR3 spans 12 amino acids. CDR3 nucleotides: TGTGCCAGCAGTGAGCGGTACACTGAAGCTTTCTTT. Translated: CASSERYTEAFF.

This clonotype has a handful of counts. Written as DNA, the CDR3 is TGTGCCAGCAGTCCGAGCCCCCACCAAGAGACCCAGTACTTC. Translating it yields CASSPSPHQETQYF. The rearrangement joins TRBV28 to TRBJ2-5; D is uncertain. Germline assignment: CDR1 MDHEN and CDR2 SYDVKM. CDR3 size: 14 residues. Trimming pared 5 bases from V and 0 bases from J, leaving 10 bases between.

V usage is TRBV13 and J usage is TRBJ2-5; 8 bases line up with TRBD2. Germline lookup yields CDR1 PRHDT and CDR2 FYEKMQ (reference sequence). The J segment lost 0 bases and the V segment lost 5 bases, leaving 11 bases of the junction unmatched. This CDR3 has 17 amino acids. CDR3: CASSARGAGGYQETQYF. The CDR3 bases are TGTGCCAGCAGCGCCCGAGGGGCGGGGGGCTACCAAGAGACCCAGTACTTC.

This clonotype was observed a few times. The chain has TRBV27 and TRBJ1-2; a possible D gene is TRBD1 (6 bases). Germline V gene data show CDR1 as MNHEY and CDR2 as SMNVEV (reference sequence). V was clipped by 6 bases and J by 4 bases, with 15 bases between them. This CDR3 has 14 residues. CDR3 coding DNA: TGTGCCAGCAGGGGCCGGGGGGCGGGCTATGGCTACACCTTC. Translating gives CASRGRGAGYGYTF.

CDR3 bases: TGTGCCAGCAGTGACTCTAGCGGGAGCCACAATGAGCAGTTCTTC. Protein: CASSDSSGSHNEQFF. J is TRBJ2-1 and V is TRBV6-4, with 9 bases matching TRBD2. Per germline, CDR1 MRHNA and CDR2 SNTAGT. J gave up 5 bases and V 0 bases, and 2 bases lay outside the gene matches. The CDR3 consists of 15 residues.

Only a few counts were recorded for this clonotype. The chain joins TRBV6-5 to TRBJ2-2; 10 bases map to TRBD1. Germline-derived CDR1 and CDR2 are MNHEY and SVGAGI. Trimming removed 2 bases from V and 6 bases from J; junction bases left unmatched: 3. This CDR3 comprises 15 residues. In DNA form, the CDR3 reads TGTGCCAGCAGTTACGGGGACAGGGGTCCCGGGGAGCTGTTTTTT. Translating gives CASSYGDRGPGELFF.

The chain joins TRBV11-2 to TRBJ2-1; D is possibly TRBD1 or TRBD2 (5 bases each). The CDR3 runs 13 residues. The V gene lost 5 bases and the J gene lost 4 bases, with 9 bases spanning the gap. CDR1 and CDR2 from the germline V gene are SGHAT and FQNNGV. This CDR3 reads CASSMGRYNEQFF. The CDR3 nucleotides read TGTGCCAGCAGCATGGGACGTTACAATGAGCAGTTCTTC. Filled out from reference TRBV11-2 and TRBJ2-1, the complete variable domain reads EAGVAQSPRYKIIEKRQSVAFWCNPISGHATLYWYQQILGQGPKLLIQFQNNGVVDDSQLPKDRFSAERLKGVDSTLKIQPAKLEDSAVYLCASSMGRYNEQFFGPGTRLTVL.

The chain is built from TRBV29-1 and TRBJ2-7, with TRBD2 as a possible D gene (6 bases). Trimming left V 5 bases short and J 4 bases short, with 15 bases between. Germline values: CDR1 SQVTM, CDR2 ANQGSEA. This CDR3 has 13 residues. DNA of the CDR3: TGCAGCGTTATTGTTACGGGGGTATACGAGCAGTACTTC. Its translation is CSVIVTGVYEQYF.

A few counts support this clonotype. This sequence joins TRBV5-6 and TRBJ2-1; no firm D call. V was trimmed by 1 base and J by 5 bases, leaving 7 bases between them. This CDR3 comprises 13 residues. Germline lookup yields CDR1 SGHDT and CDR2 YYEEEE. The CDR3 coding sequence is TGTGCCAGCAGCTTGTATGGAAACAATGAGCAGTTCTTC. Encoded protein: CASSLYGNNEQFF.

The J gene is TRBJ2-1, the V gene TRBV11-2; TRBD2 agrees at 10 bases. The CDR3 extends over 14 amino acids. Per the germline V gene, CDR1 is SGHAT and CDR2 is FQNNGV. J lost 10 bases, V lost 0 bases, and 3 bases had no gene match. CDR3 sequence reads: CASSLELAGPEQFF. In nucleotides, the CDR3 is TGTGCCAGCAGCTTAGAACTAGCGGGGCCCGAGCAGTTCTTC.

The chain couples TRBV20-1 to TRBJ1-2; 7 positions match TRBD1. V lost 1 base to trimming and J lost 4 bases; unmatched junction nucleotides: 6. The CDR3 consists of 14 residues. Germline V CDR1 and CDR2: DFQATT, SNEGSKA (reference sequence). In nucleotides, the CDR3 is TGCAGTGCTAGAGCTGGACAGGACTTCTATGGCTACACCTTC. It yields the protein CSARAGQDFYGYTF.

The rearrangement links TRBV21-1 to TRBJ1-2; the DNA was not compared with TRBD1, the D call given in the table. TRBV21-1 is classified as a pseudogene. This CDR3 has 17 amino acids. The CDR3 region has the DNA TGTGCCAGCAGCAAAGGGGGAGAGCGACAGGGTCCCTATGGCTACACCTTC. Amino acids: CASSKGGERQGPYGYTF.

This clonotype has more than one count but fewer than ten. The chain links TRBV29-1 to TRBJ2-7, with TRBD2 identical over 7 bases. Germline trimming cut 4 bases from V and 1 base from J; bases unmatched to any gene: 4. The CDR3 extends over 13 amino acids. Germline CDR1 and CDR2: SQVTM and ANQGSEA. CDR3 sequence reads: CSVGGGVSYEQYF. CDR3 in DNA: TGCAGCGTTGGTGGGGGGGTATCCTACGAGCAGTACTTC.

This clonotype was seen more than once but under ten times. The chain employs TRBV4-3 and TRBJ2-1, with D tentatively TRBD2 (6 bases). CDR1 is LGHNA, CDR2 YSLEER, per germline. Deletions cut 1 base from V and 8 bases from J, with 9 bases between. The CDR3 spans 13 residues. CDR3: CASSQGLVDEQFF. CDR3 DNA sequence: TGCGCCAGCAGCCAAGGACTAGTCGATGAGCAGTTCTTC.

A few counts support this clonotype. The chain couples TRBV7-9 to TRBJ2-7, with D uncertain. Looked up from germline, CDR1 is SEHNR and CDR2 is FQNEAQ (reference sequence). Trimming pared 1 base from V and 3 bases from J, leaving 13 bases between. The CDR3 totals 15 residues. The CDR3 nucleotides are TGTGCCAGCAGCTTAGGTGGCCGCCTCGACTACGAGCAGTACTTC. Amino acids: CASSLGGRLDYEQYF.

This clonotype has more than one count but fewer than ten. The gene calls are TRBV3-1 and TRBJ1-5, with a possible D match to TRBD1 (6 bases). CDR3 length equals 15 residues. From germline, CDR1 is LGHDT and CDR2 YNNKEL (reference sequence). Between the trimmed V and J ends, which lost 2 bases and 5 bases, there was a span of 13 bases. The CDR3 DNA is TGTGCCAGCAGCCAACTACAGGGTAGGGATCAGCCCCAGCATTTT. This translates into CASSQLQGRDQPQHF.

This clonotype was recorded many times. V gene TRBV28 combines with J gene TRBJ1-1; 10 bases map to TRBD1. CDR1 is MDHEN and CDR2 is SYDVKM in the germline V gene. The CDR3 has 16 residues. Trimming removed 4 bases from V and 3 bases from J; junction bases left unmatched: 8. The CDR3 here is CASSSGTGEWDTEAFF. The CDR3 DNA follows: TGTGCCAGCAGTTCCGGGACAGGGGAATGGGACACTGAAGCTTTCTTT.

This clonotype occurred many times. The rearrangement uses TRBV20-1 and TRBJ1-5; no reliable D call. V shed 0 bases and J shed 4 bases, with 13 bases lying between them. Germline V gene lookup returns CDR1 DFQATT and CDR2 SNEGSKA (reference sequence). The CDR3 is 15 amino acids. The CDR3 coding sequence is TGCAGTGCTAGAGATAGGGAGGTGGGAAATCAGCCCCAGCATTTT. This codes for CSARDREVGNQPQHF.